Listed below are T cell receptor beta chains from one sample, sequenced in a study of neurological immune-mediated disorders. TCRdb re-derived calls from the 5' RACE reads in MiXCR, one entry per CDR3 protein. Among under 85,000 distinct CDR3 sequences listed, about a tenth were seen once. The sample was PBMCs. These receptors were collected from a man aged 35 to 55 in good health. The conserved cysteine and the conserved F or W are not part of the CDR3 here.

V	length	J	CDR3
TRBV6-5	14	TRBJ2-1	ASRPRLAGVGFEQF
TRBV18	12	TRBJ2-7	ASSQGQGPYEQY
TRBV6-6	11	TRBJ2-5	ASERGRQETQY
TRBV10-3	9	TRBJ1-1	AIRIGTEAF
TRBV18	12	TRBJ1-3	ASSPRETGNTIY
TRBV11-2	13	TRBJ1-2	ASSAGRQANYGYT
TRBV20-1	12	TRBJ2-3	SASPSGGPDTQY
TRBV20-1	11	TRBJ2-4	SARMASGNIQY
TRBV28	13	TRBJ1-6	ASSFQAGWKSPLH
TRBV7-9	12	TRBJ2-7	ASSSPRTGYEQY
TRBV6-1	11	TRBJ1-5	ASARDGIGPQH
TRBV5-1	12	TRBJ2-7	ASSPTGQTYEQY
TRBV6-1	14	TRBJ1-2	ASSVGRTAHNYGYT
TRBV7-9	11	TRBJ2-1	ASGGNLYNEQF
TRBV29-1	14	TRBJ2-7	SVDGGYGGTSYEQY
TRBV29-1	11	TRBJ1-2	SVPTGGAFGYT
TRBV3-1	12	TRBJ1-3	ASSQRGVRNTIY
TRBV7-9	12	TRBJ2-7	ASTDLLTSYEQY
TRBV6-6	15	TRBJ2-1	ASSYSNSGGPYNEQF
TRBV2	13	TRBJ2-7	ASSSFPGHLYEQY
TRBV12-3/TRBV12-4	9	TRBJ2-2	ASYLLGELF
TRBV20-1	15	TRBJ2-5	SASSPPRPRDFETQY
TRBV5-1	11	TRBJ1-4	ASSLAEGEKLF
TRBV7-3	12	TRBJ2-7	ASSWGSGPYEQY
TRBV15	13	TRBJ2-3	ATRDSGSYSDTQY
TRBV9	13	TRBJ2-7	ASSVAPGSAYEQY
TRBV6-4	12	TRBJ2-2	ASSVRDGIGELF
TRBV29-1	11	TRBJ2-1	SVEGGFYNEQF
TRBV10-3	14	TRBJ2-7	AISESTVVLRGEQY
TRBV5-1	15	TRBJ2-3	ASSLEASPGDIDTQY
TRBV5-6	11	TRBJ2-1	ASSYGTTNEQF
TRBV12-3/TRBV12-4	11	TRBJ2-7	ASSPGQGSEQY
TRBV14	13	TRBJ2-6	ASSPPHSGANVLT
TRBV15	10	TRBJ2-2	ATSSFGGELF
TRBV28	10	TRBJ1-2	ASSSTGDGYT
TRBV4-1	11	TRBJ2-1	ASSQRPEDEQF
TRBV7-2	13	TRBJ2-1	ASSQQGVSYNEQF
TRBV24-1	14	TRBJ2-1	ATSDPMASSYNEQF
TRBV5-1	14	TRBJ2-1	ASSHLSGQLLNEQF
TRBV2	11	TRBJ2-5	ASCQGAKETQY
TRBV7-9	15	TRBJ1-5	ASSGSDGYLSNQPQH